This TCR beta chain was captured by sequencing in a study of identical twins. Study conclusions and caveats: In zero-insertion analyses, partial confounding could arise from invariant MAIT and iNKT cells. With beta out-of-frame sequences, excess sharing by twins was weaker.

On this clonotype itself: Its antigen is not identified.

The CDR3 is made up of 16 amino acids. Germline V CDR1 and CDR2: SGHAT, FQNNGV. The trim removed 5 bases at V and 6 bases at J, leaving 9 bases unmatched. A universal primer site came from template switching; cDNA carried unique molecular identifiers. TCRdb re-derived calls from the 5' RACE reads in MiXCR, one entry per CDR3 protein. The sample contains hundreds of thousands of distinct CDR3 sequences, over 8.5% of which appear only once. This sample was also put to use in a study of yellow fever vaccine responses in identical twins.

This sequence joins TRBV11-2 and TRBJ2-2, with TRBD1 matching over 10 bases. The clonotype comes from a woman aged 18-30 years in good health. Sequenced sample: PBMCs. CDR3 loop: CASSPQGQGSAGELFF. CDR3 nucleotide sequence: TGTGCCAGCAGCCCTCAGGGACAGGGGAGCGCCGGGGAGCTGTTTTTT.